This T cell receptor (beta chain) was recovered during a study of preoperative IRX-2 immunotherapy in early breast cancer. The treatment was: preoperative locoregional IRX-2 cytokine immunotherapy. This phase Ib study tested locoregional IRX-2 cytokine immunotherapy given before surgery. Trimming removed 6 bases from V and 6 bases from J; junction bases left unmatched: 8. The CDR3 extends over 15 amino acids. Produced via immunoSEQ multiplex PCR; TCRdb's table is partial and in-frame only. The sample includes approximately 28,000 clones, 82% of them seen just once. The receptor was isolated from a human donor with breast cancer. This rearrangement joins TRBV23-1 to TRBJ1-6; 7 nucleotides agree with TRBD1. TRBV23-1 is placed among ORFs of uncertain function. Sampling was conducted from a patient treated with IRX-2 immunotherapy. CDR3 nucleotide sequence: TGCGCCAGCAGCCAAGGGCAGGGGGTTAATTCACCCCTCCACTTT. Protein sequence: CASSQGQGVNSPLHF.